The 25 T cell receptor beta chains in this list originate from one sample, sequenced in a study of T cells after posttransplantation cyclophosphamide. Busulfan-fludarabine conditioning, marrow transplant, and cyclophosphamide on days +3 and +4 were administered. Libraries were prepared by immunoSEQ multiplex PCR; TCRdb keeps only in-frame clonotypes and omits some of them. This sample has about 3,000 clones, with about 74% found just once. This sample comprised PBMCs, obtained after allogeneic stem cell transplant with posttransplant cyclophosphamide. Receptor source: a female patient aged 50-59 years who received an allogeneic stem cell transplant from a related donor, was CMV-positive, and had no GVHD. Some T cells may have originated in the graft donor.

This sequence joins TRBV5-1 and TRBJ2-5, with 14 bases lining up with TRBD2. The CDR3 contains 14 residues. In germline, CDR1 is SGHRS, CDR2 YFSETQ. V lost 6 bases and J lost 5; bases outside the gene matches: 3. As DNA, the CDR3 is TGCGCCAGCACGGGACTAGCGGGGGCTGAGACCCAGTACTTC. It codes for CASTGLAGAETQYF.

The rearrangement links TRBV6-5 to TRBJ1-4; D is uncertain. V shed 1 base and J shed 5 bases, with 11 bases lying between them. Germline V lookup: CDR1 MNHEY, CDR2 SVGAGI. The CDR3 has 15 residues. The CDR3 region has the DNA TGTGCCAGCAGTTACTGGGGAGGTGGGAATGAAAAACTGTTTTTT. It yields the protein CASSYWGGGNEKLFF.

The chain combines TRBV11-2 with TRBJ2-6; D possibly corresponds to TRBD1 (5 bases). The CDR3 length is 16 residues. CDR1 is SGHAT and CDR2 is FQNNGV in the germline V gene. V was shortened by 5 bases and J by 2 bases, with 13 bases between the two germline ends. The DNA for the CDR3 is TGTGCCAGCAGCCCAGGGCTTTGGGCTGGGGCCAACGTCCTGACTTTC. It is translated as CASSPGLWAGANVLTF.

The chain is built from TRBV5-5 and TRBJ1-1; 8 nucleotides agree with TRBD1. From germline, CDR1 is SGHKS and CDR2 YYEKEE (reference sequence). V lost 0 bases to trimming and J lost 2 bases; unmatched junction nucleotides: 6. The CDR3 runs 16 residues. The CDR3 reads CASSLEGQGFNTEAFF. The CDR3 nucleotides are TGTGCCAGCAGCTTGGAAGGACAGGGTTTCAACACTGAAGCTTTCTTT.

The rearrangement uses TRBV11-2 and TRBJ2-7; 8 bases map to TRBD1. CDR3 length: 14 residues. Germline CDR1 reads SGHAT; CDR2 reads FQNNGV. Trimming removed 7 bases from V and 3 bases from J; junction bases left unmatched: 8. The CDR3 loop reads CASTLGQGGYEQYF. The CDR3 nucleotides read TGTGCCAGCACCCTCGGACAGGGTGGCTACGAGCAGTACTTC.

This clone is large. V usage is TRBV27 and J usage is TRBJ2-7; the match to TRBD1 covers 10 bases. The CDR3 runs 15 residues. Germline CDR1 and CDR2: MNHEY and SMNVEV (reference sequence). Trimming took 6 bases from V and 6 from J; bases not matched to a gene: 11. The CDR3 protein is CASRHRDRGLLEQYF. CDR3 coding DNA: TGTGCCAGCAGACACCGGGACAGGGGCTTGCTCGAGCAGTACTTC.

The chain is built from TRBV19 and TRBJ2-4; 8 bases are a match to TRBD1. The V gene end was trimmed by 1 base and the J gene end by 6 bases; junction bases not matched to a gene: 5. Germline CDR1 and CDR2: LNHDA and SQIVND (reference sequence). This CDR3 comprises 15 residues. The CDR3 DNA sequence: TGTGCCAGTAGTATAGTTCAGGGGGCATTAAACATTCAGTACTTC. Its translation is CASSIVQGALNIQYF.

The CDR3 sequence is CASSLAGFSYGYTF. CDR3 DNA sequence: TGCGCCAGCAGCTTGGCAGGGTTTAGCTATGGCTACACCTTC. The V call is TRBV5-1, the J call TRBJ1-2; tentative D call: TRBD1 (5 bases). CDR3 size: 14 residues. Trimming pared 0 bases from V and 4 bases from J, leaving 10 bases between. Germline CDR1 is SGHRS and CDR2 is YFSETQ.

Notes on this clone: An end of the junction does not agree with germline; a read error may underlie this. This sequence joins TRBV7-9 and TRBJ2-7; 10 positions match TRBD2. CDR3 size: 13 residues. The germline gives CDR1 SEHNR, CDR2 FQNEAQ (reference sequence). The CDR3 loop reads CASSLASDSGRWF. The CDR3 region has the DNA TGTGCCAGCAGCTTAGCGAGTGATAGCGGGAGGTGGTTC. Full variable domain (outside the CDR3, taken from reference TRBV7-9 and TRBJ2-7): DTGVSQNPRHKITKRGQNVTFRCDPISEHNRLYWYRQTLGQGPEFLTYFQNEAQLEKSRLLSDRFSAERPKGSFSTLEIQRTEQGDSAMYLCASSLASDSGRWFGPGTRLTVT.

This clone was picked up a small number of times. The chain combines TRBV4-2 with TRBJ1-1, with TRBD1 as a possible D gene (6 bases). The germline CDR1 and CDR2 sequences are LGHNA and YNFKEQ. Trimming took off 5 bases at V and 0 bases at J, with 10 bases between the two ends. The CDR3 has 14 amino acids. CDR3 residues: CASSLDSLNTEAFF. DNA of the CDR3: TGTGCCAGCAGCTTGGACAGTTTGAACACTGAAGCTTTCTTT.

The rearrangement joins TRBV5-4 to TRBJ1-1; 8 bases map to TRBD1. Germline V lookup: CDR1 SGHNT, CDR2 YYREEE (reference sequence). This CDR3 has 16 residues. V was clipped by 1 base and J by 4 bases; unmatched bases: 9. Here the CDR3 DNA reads TGTGCCAGCAGCTTGATACAGGGGGGGGGTAGCACTGAAGCTTTCTTT. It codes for CASSLIQGGGSTEAFF. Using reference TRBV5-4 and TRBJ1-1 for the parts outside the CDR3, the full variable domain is ETGVTQSPTHLIKTRGQQVTLRCSSQSGHNTVSWYQQALGQGPQFIFQYYREEENGRGNFPPRFSGLQFPNYSSELNVNALELDDSALYLCASSLIQGGGSTEAFFGQGTRLTVV.

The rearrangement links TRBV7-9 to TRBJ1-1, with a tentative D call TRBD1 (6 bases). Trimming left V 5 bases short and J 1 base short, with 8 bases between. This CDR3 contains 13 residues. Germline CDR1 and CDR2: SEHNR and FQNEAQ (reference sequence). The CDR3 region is CASSVGQNTEAFF. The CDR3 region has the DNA TGTGCCAGCAGCGTGGGACAGAACACTGAAGCTTTCTTT.

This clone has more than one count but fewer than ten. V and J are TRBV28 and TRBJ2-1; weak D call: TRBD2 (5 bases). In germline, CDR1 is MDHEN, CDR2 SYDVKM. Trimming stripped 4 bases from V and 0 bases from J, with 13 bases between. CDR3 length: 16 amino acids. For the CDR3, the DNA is TGTGCCAGCAGTTCCCCGGACTTTGCCTCCTACAATGAGCAGTTCTTC. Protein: CASSSPDFASYNEQFF.

CDR3 loop: CASSELQGWGYTF. The CDR3 bases are TGTGCCAGCAGTGAACTCCAGGGATGGGGCTACACCTTC. This chain links TRBV2 with TRBJ1-2, with D possibly being TRBD1 (5 bases). The CDR3 contains 13 residues. Germline V gene sequence: CDR1 SNHLY, CDR2 FYNNEI. Deletions cut 2 bases from V and 8 bases from J, with 12 bases between.

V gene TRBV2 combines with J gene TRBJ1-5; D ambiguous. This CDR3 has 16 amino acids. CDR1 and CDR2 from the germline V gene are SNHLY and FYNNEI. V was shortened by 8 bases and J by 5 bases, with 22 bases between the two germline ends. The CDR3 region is CASRSMSSERYQPQHF. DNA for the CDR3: TGTGCCAGCCGTTCGATGAGCTCCGAGCGGTATCAGCCCCAGCATTTT.

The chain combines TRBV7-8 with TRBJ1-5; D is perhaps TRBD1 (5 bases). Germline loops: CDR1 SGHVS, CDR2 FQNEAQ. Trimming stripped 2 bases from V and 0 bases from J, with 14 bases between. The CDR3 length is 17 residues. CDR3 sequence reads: CASSLNGAGISNQPQHF. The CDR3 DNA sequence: TGTGCCAGCAGCTTAAATGGGGCAGGAATTAGCAATCAGCCCCAGCATTTT.

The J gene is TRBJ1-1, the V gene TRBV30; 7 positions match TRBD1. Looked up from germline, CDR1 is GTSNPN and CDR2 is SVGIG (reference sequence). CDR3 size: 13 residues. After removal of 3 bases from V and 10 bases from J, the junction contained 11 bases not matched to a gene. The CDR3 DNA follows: TGTGCCTGGAGGGGGGGTACAGGGGTTGCAGCTTTCTTT. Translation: CAWRGGTGVAAFF.

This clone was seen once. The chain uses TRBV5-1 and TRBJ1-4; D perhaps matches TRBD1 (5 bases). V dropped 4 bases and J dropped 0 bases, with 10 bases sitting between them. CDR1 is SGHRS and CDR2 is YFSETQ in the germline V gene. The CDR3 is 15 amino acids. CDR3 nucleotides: TGCGCCAGCAGCCGGGACTCTGCAACTAATGAAAAACTGTTTTTT. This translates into CASSRDSATNEKLFF. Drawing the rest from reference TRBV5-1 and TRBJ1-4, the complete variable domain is KAGVTQTPRYLIKTRGQQVTLSCSPISGHRSVSWYQQTPGQGLQFLFEYFSETQRNKGNFPGRFSGRQFSNSRSEMNVSTLELGDSALYLCASSRDSATNEKLFFGSGTQLSVL.

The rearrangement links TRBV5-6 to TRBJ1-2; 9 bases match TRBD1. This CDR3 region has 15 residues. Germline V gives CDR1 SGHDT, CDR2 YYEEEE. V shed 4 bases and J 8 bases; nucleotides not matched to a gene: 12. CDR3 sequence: CASSVRIGTGNGYTF. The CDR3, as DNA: TGTGCCAGCAGCGTACGAATCGGGACAGGGAACGGCTACACCTTC.

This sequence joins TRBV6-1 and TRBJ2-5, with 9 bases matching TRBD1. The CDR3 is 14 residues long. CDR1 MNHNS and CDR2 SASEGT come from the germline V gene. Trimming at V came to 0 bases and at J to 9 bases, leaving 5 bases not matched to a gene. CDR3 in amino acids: CASSEAGTGGPQYF. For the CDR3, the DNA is TGTGCCAGCAGTGAAGCCGGAACAGGGGGCCCCCAGTACTTC.

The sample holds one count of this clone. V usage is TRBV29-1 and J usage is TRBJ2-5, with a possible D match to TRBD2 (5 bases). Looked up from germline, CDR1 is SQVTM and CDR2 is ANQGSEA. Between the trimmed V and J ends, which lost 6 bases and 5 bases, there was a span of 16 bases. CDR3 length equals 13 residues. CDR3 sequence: CSVPLAFQETQYF. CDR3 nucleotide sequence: TGCAGCGTACCGTTAGCGTTTCAGGAGACCCAGTACTTC.

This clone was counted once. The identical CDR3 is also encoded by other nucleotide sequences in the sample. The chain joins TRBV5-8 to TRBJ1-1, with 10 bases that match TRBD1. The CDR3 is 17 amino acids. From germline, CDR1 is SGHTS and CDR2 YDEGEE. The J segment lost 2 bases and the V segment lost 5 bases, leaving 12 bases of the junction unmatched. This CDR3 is CASRFETGGWRNTEAFF. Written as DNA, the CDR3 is TGTGCCAGCAGATTTGAGACAGGGGGCTGGAGAAACACTGAAGCTTTCTTT.

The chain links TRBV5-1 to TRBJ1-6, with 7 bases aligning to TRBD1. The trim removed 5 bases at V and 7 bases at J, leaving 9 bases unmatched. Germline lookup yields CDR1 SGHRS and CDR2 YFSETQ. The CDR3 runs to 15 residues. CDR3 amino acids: CASSSSGTVNSPLHF. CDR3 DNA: TGCGCCAGCAGTTCCTCCGGGACAGTCAATTCACCCCTCCACTTT.

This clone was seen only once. CDR3 loop: CASSQDLRGNEQFF. In DNA form, the CDR3 reads TGTGCCAGCAGCCAAGATCTTCGGGGAAATGAGCAGTTCTTC. The chain carries TRBV14 and TRBJ2-1, with D perhaps TRBD2 (5 bases). The CDR3 runs 14 residues. From germline, CDR1 is SGHDN and CDR2 FVKESK. V was trimmed by 0 bases and J by 7 bases, leaving 10 bases between them.

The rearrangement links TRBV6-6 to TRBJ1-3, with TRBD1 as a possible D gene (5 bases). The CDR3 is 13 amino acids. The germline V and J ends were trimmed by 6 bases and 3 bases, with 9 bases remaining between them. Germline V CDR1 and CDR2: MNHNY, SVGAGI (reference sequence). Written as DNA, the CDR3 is TGTGCCAGCAGCCTGGGGGGTGGAAACACCATATATTTT. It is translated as CASSLGGGNTIYF.